This T cell receptor (beta chain) derives from a study of T cells after yellow fever vaccination. Per germline, CDR1 SQVTM and CDR2 ANQGSEA. The trim removed 5 bases at V and 4 bases at J, leaving 12 bases unmatched. CDR3 length: 15 residues. This clonotype was picked up one time. This CDR3 fails to terminate in the conserved phenylalanine or tryptophan, so it likely reflects a read error. The authors made TCR cDNA by 5'RACE template switching, adding a universal primer site and UMIs. TCRdb reprocessed the 5' RACE reads via MiXCR and lists one record per CDR3 protein. The sample yields about 74,000 distinct CDR3 sequences, around 7% seen once.

J is TRBJ1-1 and V is TRBV29-1, with 8 bases aligning to TRBD1. Sequencing used CD8+ T cells sorted from PBMCs, obtained 5 to 6 days after the first yellow fever vaccination. The receptor was isolated from a man between 18 and 29 years old who received the YFV17D yellow fever vaccine. The CDR3 coding sequence is TGCAGCGTTCAGGATCCGAAGACAGGGGCCACTGAAGCTTTCTTG. Translation gives CSVQDPKTGATEAFL.